These 16 T cell receptor beta chains came from one sample sequenced in a study of CD8+ T cells in alopecia areata listed by TCRdb under 2018. The treatment or condition label corresponds to: oral pan-JAK inhibitor, 5-10 mg twice daily. Library creation used the immunoSEQ multiplex PCR assay. RNA was extracted from all samples and reverse transcribed into cDNA as template for TCR sequencing. This is the immuneACCESS table as TCRdb keeps it, with only in-frame sequences that have V and J called. A part of the clones is gone; compared with another copy, unresolved V genes explain less than half, and the rest is unexplained. The table for this sample lists more than 150,000 clones; around 51% of them were counted only once. The biggest ten clones account for about 9.4% of the sample. This sample comprised CD8+ T cells sorted from blood, obtained at approximately week 52, from a patient treated with tofacitinib. The receptors were gathered from a human donor with alopecia areata.

The chain recombines TRBV19 with TRBJ2-7, with D tentatively TRBD1 (5 bases). Germline V gives CDR1 LNHDA, CDR2 SQIVND (reference sequence). CDR3 length equals 12 residues. The V end was cut by 5 bases, the J end by 6 bases, with 11 bases between. This CDR3 reads CASSQGLGEQYF. The CDR3 DNA is TGTGCCAGTAGTCAGGGTCTGGGCGAGCAGTACTTC.

This clone was seen a few times. The chain couples TRBV29-1 to TRBJ1-2; D unresolved. Trimming took 4 bases from V and 3 from J, leaving 15 bases between them. The CDR3 is made up of 14 amino acids. The germline V gene has CDR1 SQVTM and CDR2 ANQGSEA. This CDR3 is CSVGSMTDYYGYTF. DNA for the CDR3: TGCAGCGTTGGCTCCATGACTGATTACTATGGCTACACCTTC. Filled out from reference TRBV29-1 and TRBJ1-2, the complete variable domain reads SAVISQKPSRDICQRGTSLTIQCQVDSQVTMMFWYRQQPGQSLTLIATANQGSEATYESGFVIDKFPISRPNLTFSTLTVSNMSPEDSSIYLCSVGSMTDYYGYTFGSGTRLTVV.

V and J are TRBV6-5 and TRBJ1-1; 7 nucleotides agree with TRBD1. The CDR3 extends over 14 amino acids. Trimming took 6 bases from V and 5 from J; bases not matched to a gene: 9. CDR1 and CDR2 (germline): MNHEY, SVGAGI. The CDR3 is CASSLTTGATEAFF. In nucleotides, the CDR3 is TGTGCCAGCAGCCTAACTACAGGGGCAACTGAAGCTTTCTTT.

This chain links TRBV6-6 with TRBJ2-3; maybe TRBD1 (5 bases). Per germline, CDR1 MNHNY and CDR2 SVGAGI (reference sequence). The CDR3 length is 12 residues. The V end was cut by 9 bases, the J end by 2 bases, with 9 bases between. CDR3 sequence: CASGGATDTQYF. CDR3 nucleotides: TGTGCCAGTGGTGGGGCCACAGATACGCAGTATTTT.

This clone was observed once. The chain is built from TRBV30 and TRBJ1-2; 9 bases are a match to TRBD1. The ends lost 0 bases at V and 7 bases at J; junction bases unmatched: 3. Germline values: CDR1 GTSNPN, CDR2 SVGIG (reference sequence). There are 13 residues in the CDR3. The CDR3 DNA reads TGTGCCTGGAGTGTCGGGGACAGGGCTGGCTACACCTTC. Its protein is CAWSVGDRAGYTF.

As regards this clone: With only one base between it and a far larger clone, this is likely a read error. V is TRBV2 and J is TRBJ2-3, with 11 nucleotides matching TRBD2. There are 15 residues in the CDR3. After removal of 0 bases from V and 6 bases from J, the junction contained 2 bases not matched to a gene. From germline, CDR1 is SNHLY and CDR2 FYNNEI. CDR3 protein: CASSEASGGADTQYF. For the CDR3, the DNA is TGTGCCAGCAGTGAAGCTAGCGGGGGGGCCGATACGCAGTATTTT.

CDR3 amino acids: CASSFMADYEQYF. CDR3 DNA: TGCGCCAGCAGCTTCATGGCGGACTACGAGCAGTACTTC. This chain joins TRBV5-1 and TRBJ2-7; D is unresolved. The length of the CDR3 is 13 residues. CDR1 SGHRS and CDR2 YFSETQ come from the germline V gene. Trimming cost V 2 bases and J 3 bases, with 9 bases left between them. The whole variable domain, filled in from reference TRBV5-1 and TRBJ2-7, reads KAGVTQTPRYLIKTRGQQVTLSCSPISGHRSVSWYQQTPGQGLQFLFEYFSETQRNKGNFPGRFSGRQFSNSRSEMNVSTLELGDSALYLCASSFMADYEQYFGPGTRLTVT.

There are many counts of this clone. The genes are TRBV7-9 and TRBJ1-5, with D hard to call. Germline CDR1 reads SEHNR; CDR2 reads FQNEAQ (reference sequence). V lost 3 bases and J lost 5, with 14 bases in between. CDR3 size: 15 residues. CDR3 sequence: CASSFGKATDQPQHF. CDR3 coding DNA: TGTGCCAGCAGCTTCGGCAAAGCAACTGATCAGCCCCAGCATTTT.

This clone was detected only a few times. The CDR3 is CAISAKTTRTDTQYF. CDR3 DNA: TGTGCCATCAGTGCGAAGACTACTCGCACAGATACGCAGTATTTT. This chain connects TRBV10-3 to TRBJ2-3; possibly TRBD2 for D (5 bases). This CDR3 comprises 15 residues. Trimming removed 4 bases at V and 1 base at J, with 12 bases between. Looked up from germline, CDR1 is ENHRY and CDR2 is SYGVKD.

V usage is TRBV5-6 and J usage is TRBJ2-1, with TRBD2 as a possible D gene (6 bases). Germline CDR1 is SGHDT and CDR2 is YYEEEE. This CDR3 is built from 13 residues. Trimming took 4 bases from V and 11 from J, leaving 16 bases between them. CDR3 in amino acids: CASSLPGDLQQFF. The CDR3 DNA follows: TGTGCCAGCAGCCTACCGGGGGACCTTCAGCAGTTCTTC.

The rearrangement uses TRBV6-1 and TRBJ1-6; 9 positions match TRBD1. Germline CDR1 MNHNS, CDR2 SASEGT. This CDR3 spans 14 amino acids. Trimming cost V 6 bases and J 7 bases; bases outside gene matches: 4. CDR3 loop: CASSLQGANSPLHF. CDR3 bases: TGTGCCAGCAGCTTACAGGGGGCGAATTCACCCCTCCACTTT.

V gene TRBV29-1 combines with J gene TRBJ1-2, with 9 bases aligning to TRBD1. V gave up 7 bases and J gave up 2 bases; unmatched junction bases: 5. The germline V gene encodes CDR1 SQVTM and CDR2 ANQGSEA. CDR3 length equals 13 residues. CDR3 nucleotides: TGCAGCGCCCGGGACAGGGAAAACTATGGCTACACCTTC. Amino acid sequence: CSARDRENYGYTF.

The rearrangement uses TRBV6-1 and TRBJ1-5; D unclear. This CDR3 has 11 residues. Germline lookup yields CDR1 MNHNS and CDR2 SASEGT. V was cut by 1 base and J by 10 bases, with 5 bases left in between. Written as DNA, the CDR3 is TGTGCCAGCAGTGAAGTCGGTCCCCAGCATTTT. Protein product: CASSEVGPQHF.

The chain has TRBV27 and TRBJ1-5; 8 positions agree with TRBD1. CDR3 length: 14 amino acids. Germline V gene data show CDR1 as MNHEY and CDR2 as SMNVEV (reference sequence). Trimming cost V 2 bases and J 5 bases; bases outside gene matches: 2. The CDR3 loop is CASSLTGGYQPQHF. CDR3 DNA: TGTGCCAGCAGTTTAACAGGGGGATATCAGCCCCAGCATTTT.

The V and J genes are TRBV27 and TRBJ1-2; the D is unclear. Trimming removed 1 base at V and 4 bases at J, with 13 bases between. Germline CDR1 reads MNHEY; CDR2 reads SMNVEV (reference sequence). The CDR3 extends over 15 amino acids. For the CDR3, the DNA is TGTGCCAGCAGTTTATTCGGGGAGTCGGGCTATGGCTACACCTTC. Amino acid sequence: CASSLFGESGYGYTF.

This chain joins TRBV7-3 and TRBJ1-1, with D unclear. This CDR3 has 16 amino acids. Germline values: CDR1 SGHTA, CDR2 FQGTGA. The V and J ends lost 1 base and 7 bases respectively, with 19 bases between them. The CDR3 reads CASSLRATTDHLEAFF. In nucleotides, the CDR3 is TGTGCCAGCAGCTTAAGGGCTACCACCGACCACCTTGAAGCTTTCTTT.